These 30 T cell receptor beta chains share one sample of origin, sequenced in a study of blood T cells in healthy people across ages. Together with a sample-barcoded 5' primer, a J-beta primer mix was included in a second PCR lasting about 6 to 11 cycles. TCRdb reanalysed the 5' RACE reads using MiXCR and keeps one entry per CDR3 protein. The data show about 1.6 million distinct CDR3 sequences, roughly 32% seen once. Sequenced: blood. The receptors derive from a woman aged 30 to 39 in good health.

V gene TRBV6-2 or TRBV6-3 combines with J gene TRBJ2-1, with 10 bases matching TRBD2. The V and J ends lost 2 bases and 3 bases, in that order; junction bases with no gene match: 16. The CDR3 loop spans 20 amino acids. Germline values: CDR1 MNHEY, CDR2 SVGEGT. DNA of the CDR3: TGTGCCAGCAGTTACGCCGGCTGGGAACTAGCGGGGACCAACTACAATGAGCAGTTCTTC. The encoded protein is CASSYAGWELAGTNYNEQFF.

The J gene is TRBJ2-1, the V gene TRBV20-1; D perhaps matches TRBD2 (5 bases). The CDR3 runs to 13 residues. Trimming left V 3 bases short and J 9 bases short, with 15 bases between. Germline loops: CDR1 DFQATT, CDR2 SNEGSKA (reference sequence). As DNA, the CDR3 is TGCAGTGCTAGGCCGGGTTCCGGGATTGAGCAGTTCTTC. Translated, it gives CSARPGSGIEQFF.

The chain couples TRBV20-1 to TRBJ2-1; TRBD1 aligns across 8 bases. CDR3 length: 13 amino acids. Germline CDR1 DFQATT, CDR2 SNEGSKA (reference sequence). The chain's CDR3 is CRRGTGCSREQFF. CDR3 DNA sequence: TGCAGGAGGGGGACAGGATGTTCGCGTGAGCAGTTCTTC.

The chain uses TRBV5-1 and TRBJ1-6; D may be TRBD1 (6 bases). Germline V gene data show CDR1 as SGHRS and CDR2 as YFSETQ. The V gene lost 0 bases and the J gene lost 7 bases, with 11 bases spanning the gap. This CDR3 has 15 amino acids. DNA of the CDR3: TGCGCCAGCAGCTTGGGGGACAACGGGAATTCACCCCTCCACTTT. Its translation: CASSLGDNGNSPLHF. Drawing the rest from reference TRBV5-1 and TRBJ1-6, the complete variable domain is KAGVTQTPRYLIKTRGQQVTLSCSPISGHRSVSWYQQTPGQGLQFLFEYFSETQRNKGNFPGRFSGRQFSNSRSEMNVSTLELGDSALYLCASSLGDNGNSPLHFGNGTRLTVT.

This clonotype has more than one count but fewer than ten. CDR3 sequence reads: CASSLAGQSRSYNEQFF. The CDR3 DNA follows: TGCGCCAGCAGCTTGGCCGGACAGTCCCGCTCCTACAATGAGCAGTTCTTC. The rearrangement links TRBV5-1 to TRBJ2-1; tentative D call: TRBD1 (6 bases). This CDR3 is built from 17 residues. CDR1 SGHRS and CDR2 YFSETQ come from the germline V gene. The ends were cut back, 0 bases at V and 0 bases at J, with 13 bases in the middle.

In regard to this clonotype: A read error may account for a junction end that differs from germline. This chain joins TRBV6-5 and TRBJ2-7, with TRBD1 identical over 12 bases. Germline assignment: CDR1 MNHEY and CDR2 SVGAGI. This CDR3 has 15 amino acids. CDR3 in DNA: TGTGCCAGCCTATCTCCGGGACAGGGGGCCTACGGGCAGTACTTC. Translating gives CASLSPGQGAYGQYF.

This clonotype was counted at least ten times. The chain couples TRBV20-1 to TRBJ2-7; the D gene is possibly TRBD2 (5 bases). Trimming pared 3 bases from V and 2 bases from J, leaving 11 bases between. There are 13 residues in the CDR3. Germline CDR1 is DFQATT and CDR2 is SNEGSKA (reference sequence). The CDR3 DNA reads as TGCAGTGCTAGGGACTCCGGAGCCTACGAGCAGTACTTC. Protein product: CSARDSGAYEQYF.

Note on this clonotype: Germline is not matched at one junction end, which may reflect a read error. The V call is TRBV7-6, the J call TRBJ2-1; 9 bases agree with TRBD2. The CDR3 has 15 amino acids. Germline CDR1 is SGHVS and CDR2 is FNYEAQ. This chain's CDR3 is CASSVPAGGHNEHFF. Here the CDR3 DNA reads TGTGCCAGCAGCGTACCAGCGGGAGGACATAATGAGCACTTCTTC.

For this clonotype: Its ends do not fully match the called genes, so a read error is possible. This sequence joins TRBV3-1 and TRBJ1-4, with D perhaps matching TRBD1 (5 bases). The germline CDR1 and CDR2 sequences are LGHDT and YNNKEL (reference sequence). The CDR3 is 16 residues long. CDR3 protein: CASSQIDRTTNEKPFF. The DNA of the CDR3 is TGTGCCAGCAGCCAGATAGACAGAACAACTAATGAAAAACCGTTTTTT.

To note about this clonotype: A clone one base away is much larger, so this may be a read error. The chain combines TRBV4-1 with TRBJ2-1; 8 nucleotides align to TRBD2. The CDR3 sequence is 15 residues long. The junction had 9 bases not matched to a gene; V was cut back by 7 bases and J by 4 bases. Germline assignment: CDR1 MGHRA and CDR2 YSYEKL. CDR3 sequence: CASNPRGDSYNEQFF. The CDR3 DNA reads TGCGCCAGCAACCCGCGGGGGGACTCATACAATGAGCAGTTCTTC.

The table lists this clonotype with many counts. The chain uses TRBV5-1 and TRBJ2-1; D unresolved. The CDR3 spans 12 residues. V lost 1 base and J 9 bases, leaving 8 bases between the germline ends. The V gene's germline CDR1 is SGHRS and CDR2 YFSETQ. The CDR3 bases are TGCGCCAGCAGCTTGTCGATGCTTGAGCAGTTCTTC. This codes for CASSLSMLEQFF.

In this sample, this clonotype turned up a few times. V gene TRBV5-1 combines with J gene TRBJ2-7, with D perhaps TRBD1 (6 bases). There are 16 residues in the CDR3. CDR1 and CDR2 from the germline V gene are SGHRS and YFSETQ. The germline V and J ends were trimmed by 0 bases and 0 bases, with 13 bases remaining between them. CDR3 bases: TGCGCCAGCAGCTTGGGGGGGCCGGGGATCTCCTACGAGCAGTACTTC. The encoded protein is CASSLGGPGISYEQYF.

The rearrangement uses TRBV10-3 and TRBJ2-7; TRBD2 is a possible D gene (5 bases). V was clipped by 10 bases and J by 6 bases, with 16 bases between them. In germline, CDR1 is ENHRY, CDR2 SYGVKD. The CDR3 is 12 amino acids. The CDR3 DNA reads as TGTGCCACCCGCTTCACTAGTTTCGAGCAGTACTTC. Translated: CATRFTSFEQYF.

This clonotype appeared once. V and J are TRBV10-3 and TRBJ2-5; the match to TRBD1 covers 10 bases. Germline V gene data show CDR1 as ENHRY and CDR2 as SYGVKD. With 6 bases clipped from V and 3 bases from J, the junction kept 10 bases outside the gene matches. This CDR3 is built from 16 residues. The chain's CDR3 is CAISSPDRGGEETQYF. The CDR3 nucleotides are TGTGCCATCAGCTCACCGGACAGGGGGGGAGAAGAGACCCAGTACTTC.

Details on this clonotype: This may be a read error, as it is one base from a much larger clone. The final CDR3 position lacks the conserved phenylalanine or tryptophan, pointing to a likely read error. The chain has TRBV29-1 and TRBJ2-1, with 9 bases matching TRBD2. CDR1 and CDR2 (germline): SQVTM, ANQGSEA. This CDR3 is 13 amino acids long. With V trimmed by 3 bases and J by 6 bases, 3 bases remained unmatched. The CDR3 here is CSVERGGLNEQFC. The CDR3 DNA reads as TGCAGCGTTGAGCGGGGGGGACTCAATGAGCAGTTCTGC.

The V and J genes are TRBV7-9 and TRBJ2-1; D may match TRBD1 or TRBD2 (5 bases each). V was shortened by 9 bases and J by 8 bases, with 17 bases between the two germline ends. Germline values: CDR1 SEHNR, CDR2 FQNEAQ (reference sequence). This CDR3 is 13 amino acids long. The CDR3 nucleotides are TGTGCCAGTGGGACGGGATTGGCCTATGAGCAGTTCTTC. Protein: CASGTGLAYEQFF.

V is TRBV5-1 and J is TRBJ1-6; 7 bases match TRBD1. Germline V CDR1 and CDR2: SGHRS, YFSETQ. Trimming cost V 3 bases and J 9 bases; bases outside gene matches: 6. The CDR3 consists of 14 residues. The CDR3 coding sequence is TGCGCCAGCAGCTATGACAGGGTGGGTTCACCCCTCCACTTT. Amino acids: CASSYDRVGSPLHF. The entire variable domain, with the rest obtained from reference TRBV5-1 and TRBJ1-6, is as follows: KAGVTQTPRYLIKTRGQQVTLSCSPISGHRSVSWYQQTPGQGLQFLFEYFSETQRNKGNFPGRFSGRQFSNSRSEMNVSTLELGDSALYLCASSYDRVGSPLHFGNGTRLTVT.

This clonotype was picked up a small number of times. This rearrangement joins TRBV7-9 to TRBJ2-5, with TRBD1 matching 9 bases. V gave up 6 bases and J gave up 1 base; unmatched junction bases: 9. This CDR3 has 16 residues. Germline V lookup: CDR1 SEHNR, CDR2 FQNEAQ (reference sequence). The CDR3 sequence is CASSLTGGTSQETQYF. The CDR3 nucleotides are TGTGCCAGCAGTCTTACAGGGGGCACAAGCCAAGAGACCCAGTACTTC.

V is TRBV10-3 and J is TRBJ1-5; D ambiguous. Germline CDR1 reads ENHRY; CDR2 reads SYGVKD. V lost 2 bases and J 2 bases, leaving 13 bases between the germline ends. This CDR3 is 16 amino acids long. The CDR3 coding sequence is TGTGCCATCAGTGAGGGGCCCCGATGGGGCAATCAGCCCCAGCATTTT. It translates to CAISEGPRWGNQPQHF.

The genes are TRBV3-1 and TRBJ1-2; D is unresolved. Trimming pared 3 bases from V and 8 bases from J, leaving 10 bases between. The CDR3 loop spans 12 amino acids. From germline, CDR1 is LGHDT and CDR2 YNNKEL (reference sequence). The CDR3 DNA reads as TGTGCCAGCAGCCAGGGTAAGAGAGGCTACACCTTC. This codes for CASSQGKRGYTF.

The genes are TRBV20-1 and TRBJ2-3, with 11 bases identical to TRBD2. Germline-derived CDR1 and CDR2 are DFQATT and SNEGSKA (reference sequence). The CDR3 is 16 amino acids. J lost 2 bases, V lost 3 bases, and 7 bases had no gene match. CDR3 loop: CSASLLAGGPTDTQYF. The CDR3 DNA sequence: TGCAGTGCTAGCCTCCTAGCGGGAGGCCCCACAGATACGCAGTATTTT.

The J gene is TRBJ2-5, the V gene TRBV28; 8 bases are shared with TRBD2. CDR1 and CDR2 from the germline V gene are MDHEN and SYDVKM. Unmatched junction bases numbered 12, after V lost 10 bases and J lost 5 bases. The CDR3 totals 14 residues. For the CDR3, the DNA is TGTGCCATCATCGACGGGAGGGGCCGGGAGACCCAGTACTTC. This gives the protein CAIIDGRGRETQYF.

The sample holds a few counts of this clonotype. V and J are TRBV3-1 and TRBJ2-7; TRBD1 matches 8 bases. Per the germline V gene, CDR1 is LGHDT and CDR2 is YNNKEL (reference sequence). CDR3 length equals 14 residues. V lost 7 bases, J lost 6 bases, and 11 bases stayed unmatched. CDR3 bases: TGTGCCAGCACCCATCAGGACAGGGCGAGCGAGCAGTACTTC. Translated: CASTHQDRASEQYF.

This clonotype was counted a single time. The CDR3 protein is CASNKGLAGLTDTQYF. The CDR3 nucleotides are TGTGCCAGCAACAAGGGACTAGCGGGACTCACAGATACGCAGTATTTT. V gene TRBV2 combines with J gene TRBJ2-3, with 13 bases that match TRBD2. CDR3 length equals 16 residues. Germline V gene data show CDR1 as SNHLY and CDR2 as FYNNEI. Trimming at V came to 7 bases and at J to 2 bases, leaving 6 bases not matched to a gene.

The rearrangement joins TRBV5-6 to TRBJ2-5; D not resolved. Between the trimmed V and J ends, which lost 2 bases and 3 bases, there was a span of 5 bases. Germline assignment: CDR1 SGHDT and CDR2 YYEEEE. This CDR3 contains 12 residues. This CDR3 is CASSFVEETQYF. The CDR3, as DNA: TGTGCCAGCAGCTTCGTGGAAGAGACCCAGTACTTC.

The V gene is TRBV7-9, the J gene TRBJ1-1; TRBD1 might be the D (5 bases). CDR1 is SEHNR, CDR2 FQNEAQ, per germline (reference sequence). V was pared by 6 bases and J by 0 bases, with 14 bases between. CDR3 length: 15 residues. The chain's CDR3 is CASRPWEGVNTEAFF. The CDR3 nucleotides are TGTGCCAGCAGGCCTTGGGAAGGGGTGAACACTGAAGCTTTCTTT.

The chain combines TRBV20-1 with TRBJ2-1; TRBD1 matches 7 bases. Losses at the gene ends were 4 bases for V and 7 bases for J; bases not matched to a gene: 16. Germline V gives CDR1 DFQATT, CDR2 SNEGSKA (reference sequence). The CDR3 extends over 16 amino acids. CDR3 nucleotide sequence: TGCAGTGCTATCCACCTCACACAGGGGTTGGGTAATGAGCAGTTCTTC. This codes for CSAIHLTQGLGNEQFF.

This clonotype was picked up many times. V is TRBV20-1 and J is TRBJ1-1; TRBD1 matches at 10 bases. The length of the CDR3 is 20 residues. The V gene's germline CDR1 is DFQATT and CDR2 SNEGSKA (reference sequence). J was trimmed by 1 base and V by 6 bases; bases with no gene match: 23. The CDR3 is CSAWIPAGQGKRGTNTEAFF. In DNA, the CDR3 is TGCAGTGCCTGGATCCCGGCGGGACAGGGGAAAAGGGGGACGAACACTGAAGCTTTCTTT.

The CDR3 DNA sequence: TGTGCCAGCAGTTACCCCCCGGAGGAGCAGTACTTC. Protein sequence: CASSYPPEEQYF. The chain uses TRBV6-2 or TRBV6-3 and TRBJ2-4, with D maybe TRBD2 (5 bases). The CDR3 has 12 residues. Trimming pared 2 bases from V and 13 bases from J, leaving 12 bases between. Germline V CDR1 and CDR2: MNHEY, SVGEGT.

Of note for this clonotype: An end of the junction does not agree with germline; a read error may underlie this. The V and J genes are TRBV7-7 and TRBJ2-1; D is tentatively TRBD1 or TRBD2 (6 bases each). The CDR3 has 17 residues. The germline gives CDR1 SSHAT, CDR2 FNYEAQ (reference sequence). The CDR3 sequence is CTSSSIRGRTQSNEQFF. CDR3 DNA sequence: TGTACCAGCAGCTCGATTCGGGGGCGAACCCAATCCAATGAGCAGTTCTTC.